This entry concerns a single TCR beta chain. Negative isolation was used for CD8+ and CD4+ T cells and FACS enrichment for TEMRA cells. The data stem from a study of CD8 T cells in Susac syndrome. The CDR3 has 14 amino acids. V lost 5 bases to trimming and J lost 2 bases, with 12 bases between them. Reverse transcription of about 0.45 to 1 ug RNA was performed with random hexamers. TCRdb re-derived calls from the immunoSEQ multiplex PCR reads in MiXCR, one entry per CDR3 protein. The table records 150,000 to 160,000 distinct CDR3 sequences, just under 95% of them present only once. Sequencing used CD8+ T cells from PBMCs. The J gene is TRBJ1-2, the V gene TRBV12-3 or TRBV12-4; the D is unclear. The source of this sequence is a human donor with multiple sclerosis. CDR3 DNA: TGTGCCAGCAGTCCTACAAGGAGAAACTATGGCTACACCTTC. It yields the protein CASSPTRRNYGYTF.